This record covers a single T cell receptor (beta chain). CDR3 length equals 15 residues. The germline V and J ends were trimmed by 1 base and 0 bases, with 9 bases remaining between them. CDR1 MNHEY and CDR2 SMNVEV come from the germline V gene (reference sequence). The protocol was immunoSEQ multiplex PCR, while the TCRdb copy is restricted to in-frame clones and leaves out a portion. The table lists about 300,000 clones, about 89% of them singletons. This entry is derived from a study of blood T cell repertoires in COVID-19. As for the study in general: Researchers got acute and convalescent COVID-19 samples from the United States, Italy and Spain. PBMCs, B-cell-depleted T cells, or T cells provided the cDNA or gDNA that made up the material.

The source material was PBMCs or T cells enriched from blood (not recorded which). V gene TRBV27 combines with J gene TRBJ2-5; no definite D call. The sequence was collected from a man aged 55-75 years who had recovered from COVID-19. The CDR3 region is CASSLFARDQETQYF. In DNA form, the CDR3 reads TGTGCCAGCAGTTTATTCGCCCGGGACCAAGAGACCCAGTACTTC.